This TCR beta chain came from a study of blood T cell repertoires in COVID-19. Profiled with immunoSEQ multiplex PCR; TCRdb holds only in-frame clones, not every one. The table records 210,000 or so clones, more than 75% of them present only once. The V segment lost 5 bases and the J segment 2 bases; nucleotides outside the gene matches: 11. This CDR3 region has 17 residues. Germline V gene sequence: CDR1 MNHNY, CDR2 SVGAGI (reference sequence). The origin of this receptor is a woman in her 40s with acute COVID-19. V gene TRBV6-6 combines with J gene TRBJ2-3; 9 bases match TRBD1. Sequenced input: PBMCs or T cells enriched from blood (not recorded which). CDR3: CASSQTSTGGTTDTQYF. The CDR3 nucleotides are TGTGCCAGCAGTCAAACGTCGACAGGGGGTACCACAGATACGCAGTATTTT.